The clone carrying this T cell receptor beta chain was detected many times. Scientists amplified the TCR beta CDR3 regions from RNA transcripts. After a first-round RT-PCR with HTBI primers, a second-round multiplex PCR was run. TCRdb re-analysed the multiplex PCR reads in MiXCR, keeping a single row per CDR3 protein. The sample lists some 1.1 million distinct CDR3 sequences, around a third occurring once. Hyperthyroidism patients, all newly diagnosed, had under 2 months' duration and ages of 18 to 65. The CDR3 has 13 amino acids. The V gene lost 5 bases and the J gene lost 1 base, with 11 bases spanning the gap. Germline assignment: CDR1 SQVTM and CDR2 ANQGSEA. This sample was included in a study of Graves' ophthalmopathy and Graves' hyperthyroidism.

The V gene is TRBV29-1, the J gene TRBJ1-1; the D gene is possibly TRBD1 (5 bases). Source material: peripheral blood or thyroid tissue (not recorded which). This clonotype was sampled from an adult man with Graves' hyperthyroidism. CDR3 in amino acids: CSVRDRPNTEAFF. The CDR3 coding sequence is TGCAGCGTTAGGGACCGACCGAACACTGAAGCTTTCTTT.